This TCR beta chain was sequenced for a study of early T cells in non-severe SARS-CoV-2 infection. Study-level information: It was bulk RNA from unsorted whole blood that was sequenced, and the chains were unpaired. General study results and limits: The study's VDJdb matching favored anti-spike CD8 responses and missed private and CD4 specificities.

The germline V gene encodes CDR1 SGHNT and CDR2 YYREEE (reference sequence). This CDR3 has 16 amino acids. The J segment lost 6 bases and the V segment lost 4 bases, leaving 11 bases of the junction unmatched. Each cDNA molecule carried a unique molecular identifier. Each CDR3 protein gets one entry after TCRdb re-called the 5' RACE reads with MiXCR. The data hold roughly 34,000 distinct CDR3 sequences, with about 6% observed a single time. This clonotype was seen at least ten times. Its target is unknown. The chain carries TRBV5-4 and TRBJ2-1; 9 positions match TRBD1. Material: whole blood. This TCR came from an adult who was a healthcare worker with PCR-confirmed SARS-CoV-2 infection or an uninfected control (not recorded which). In DNA, the CDR3 is TGTGCCAGCAGCCCGAAGTTGGGACAGGGTTTCAATGAGCAGTTCTTC. Protein sequence: CASSPKLGQGFNEQFF.